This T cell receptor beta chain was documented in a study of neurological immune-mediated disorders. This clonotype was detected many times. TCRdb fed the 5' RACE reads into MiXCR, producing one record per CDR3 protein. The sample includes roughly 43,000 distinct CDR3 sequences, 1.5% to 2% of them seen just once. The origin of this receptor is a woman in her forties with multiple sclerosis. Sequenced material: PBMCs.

CDR3 amino acids: CSANDGYGYTF. DNA of the CDR3: TGCAGTGCTAACGATGGCTATGGCTACACCTTC. The chain combines TRBV20-1 with TRBJ1-2, with unresolved D. The germline V gene has CDR1 DFQATT and CDR2 SNEGSKA (reference sequence). Trimming removed 4 bases at V and 4 bases at J, with 7 bases between. This CDR3 is built from 11 residues.